This T cell receptor beta chain was identified during a study of cytomegalovirus exposure and HLA in healthy donors. CDR1 MNHNS and CDR2 SASEGT come from the germline V gene. Deletions cut 5 bases from V and 1 base from J, with 6 bases between. The CDR3 runs 12 residues. Comment on this clone: Its antigen is unknown.

Primers included in the PCR were 60 Vbeta and 13 Jbeta primers. The table came from immunoSEQ multiplex PCR; TCRdb's copy has only in-frame clones and leaves some out. Of 100,000 to 150,000 clones detected, roughly four fifths appear once; the ten largest clones hold roughly 13%. Study conclusions and caveats: In vitro confirmation showed three CMV-associated chains to be CMV antigen specific. Later on, an analysis showed TCR association rates differing by HLA locus, with DRB1 the most and HLA-C the fewest. Most of the TCR beta V segments (in an earlier analysis) were productive either about 87% or about 30% of the time.

The receptor comes from a woman aged 55-70 years in good health and CMV-seropositive. V gene TRBV6-1 combines with J gene TRBJ2-7; TRBD1 is a possible D gene (6 bases). Material for sequencing was PBMCs. The CDR3 protein is CASSTGSYEQYF. The CDR3 nucleotides are TGTGCCAGCAGTACAGGGTCCTACGAGCAGTACTTC.